These 27 T cell receptor beta chains were sequenced from one sample in a study of OX40 agonist ivuxolimab in advanced cancers. The assay was immunoSEQ multiplex PCR, and TCRdb's table has in-frame clones only and misses some. The sample contains tens of thousands of clones, about 86% of which appear only once. The sample in question was CD4+ or CD8+ T cells sorted from blood, obtained in a trial of the OX40 agonist ivuxolimab. Every receptor here comes from an adult with an advanced solid tumor such as melanoma, head and neck, liver or kidney cancer.

The chain couples TRBV19 to TRBJ1-1; 8 bases are a match to TRBD1. The CDR3 has 14 residues. CDR1 and CDR2 (germline): LNHDA, SQIVND (reference sequence). Unmatched junction bases numbered 5, after V lost 5 bases and J lost 3 bases. The CDR3 loop is CASSLLTGDTEAFF. In DNA, the CDR3 is TGTGCCAGTAGTCTCCTGACAGGGGACACTGAAGCTTTCTTT.

The CDR3 reads CASTPDRDYEQYF. CDR3 DNA: TGCGCCAGCACCCCGGACAGGGACTACGAGCAGTACTTC. The chain has TRBV10-2 and TRBJ2-7; 8 nucleotides match TRBD1. The length of the CDR3 is 13 residues. V was pared by 7 bases and J by 3 bases, with 5 bases of the junction left unmatched. Germline V lookup: CDR1 WSHSY, CDR2 SAAADI.

V gene TRBV6-5 combines with J gene TRBJ2-1; D possibly matches TRBD1 or TRBD2 (5 bases each). The germline gives CDR1 MNHEY, CDR2 SVGAGI. The CDR3 contains 11 residues. The germline V and J ends were trimmed by 8 bases and 5 bases, with 7 bases remaining between them. CDR3 DNA sequence: TGTGCCAGCCGGGACCACAATGAGCAGTTCTTC. Its protein is CASRDHNEQFF.

This clone appeared once. The chain employs TRBV30 and TRBJ1-6; 7 bases line up with TRBD1. The CDR3 length is 14 residues. Trimming removed 0 bases from V and 9 bases from J; junction bases left unmatched: 5. Germline V gene lookup returns CDR1 GTSNPN and CDR2 SVGIG (reference sequence). This CDR3 is CAWSVDRVGSPLHF. CDR3 nucleotide sequence: TGTGCCTGGAGTGTAGACAGGGTTGGTTCACCCCTCCACTTT. Full variable domain (rest looked up from reference TRBV30 and TRBJ1-6): SQTIHQWPATLVQPVGSPLSLECTVEGTSNPNLYWYRQAAGRGLQLLFYSVGIGQISSEVPQNLSASRPQDRQFILSSKKLLLSDSGFYLCAWSVDRVGSPLHFGNGTRLTVT.

The V gene is TRBV7-9, the J gene TRBJ1-2; 7 nucleotides align to TRBD1. The length of the CDR3 is 16 residues. Germline CDR1 and CDR2: SEHNR and FQNEAQ (reference sequence). The J segment lost 6 bases and the V segment lost 5 bases, leaving 15 bases of the junction unmatched. The CDR3 here is CASSRWRTGVSNGYTF. Here the CDR3 DNA reads TGTGCCAGCAGCCGATGGAGGACAGGAGTATCTAATGGCTACACCTTC.

This chain connects TRBV19 to TRBJ2-5; D tentatively reads TRBD1 or TRBD2 (5 bases each). Per the germline V gene, CDR1 is LNHDA and CDR2 is SQIVND (reference sequence). CDR3 length equals 14 residues. V lost 6 bases and J 4 bases, leaving 15 bases between the germline ends. The CDR3 protein is CASSYNEGRETQYF. CDR3 DNA: TGTGCCAGTAGCTATAATGAGGGGAGAGAGACCCAGTACTTC.

The chain has TRBV7-9 and TRBJ2-2; possible D gene TRBD2, 6 bases. This CDR3 comprises 14 residues. Trimming left V 5 bases short and J 0 bases short, with 7 bases between. CDR1 is SEHNR and CDR2 is FQNEAQ in the germline V gene (reference sequence). CDR3 residues: CASSGRTNTGELFF. For the CDR3, the DNA is TGTGCCAGCAGCGGGAGGACGAACACCGGGGAGCTGTTTTTT.

The rearrangement uses TRBV11-3 and TRBJ2-1; 7 bases map to TRBD2. The germline V gene encodes CDR1 SGHNT and CDR2 YENEEA. The V and J ends lost 2 bases and 4 bases, in that order; junction bases with no gene match: 11. This CDR3 comprises 17 residues. The CDR3 DNA is TGTGCCAGCAGCTTAAGACTAGCCGATACGATATACAATGAGCAGTTCTTC. This codes for CASSLRLADTIYNEQFF.

The chain has TRBV7-9 and TRBJ2-7; the match to TRBD1 covers 8 bases. The junction had 11 bases not matched to a gene; V was cut back by 5 bases and J by 5 bases. The CDR3 has 15 residues. Germline V CDR1 and CDR2: SEHNR, FQNEAQ (reference sequence). CDR3 nucleotides: TGTGCCAGCAGCCCCGGGACAGGCCTCCCCAACGAGCAGTACTTC. Translated: CASSPGTGLPNEQYF.

The rearrangement links TRBV5-8 to TRBJ1-1; TRBD1 might be the D (6 bases). The CDR3 contains 16 residues. CDR1 SGHTS and CDR2 YDEGEE come from the germline V gene. Between the trimmed V and J ends, which lost 4 bases and 5 bases, there was a span of 21 bases. The CDR3 DNA is TGTGCCAGCAGCAAGCCAGGGGTTTCAAGAGGGACTGAAGCTTTCTTT. This sequence encodes CASSKPGVSRGTEAFF.

The rearrangement links TRBV6-5 to TRBJ2-3; 8 bases line up with TRBD1. Germline lookup yields CDR1 MNHEY and CDR2 SVGAGI. Trimming cost V 5 bases and J 5 bases; bases outside gene matches: 9. There are 15 residues in the CDR3. CDR3 in amino acids: CASSPDRGRGDTQYF. The CDR3 nucleotides read TGTGCCAGCAGTCCCGACAGGGGCCGGGGAGATACGCAGTATTTT.

This chain connects TRBV7-2 to TRBJ2-5; TRBD1 aligns across 7 bases. TRBJ2-7 explains the end of the DNA better; the J call may be wrong. The V gene's germline CDR1 is SGHTA and CDR2 FQGNSA. This CDR3 is 13 amino acids long. The CDR3 is CASGRQGDYEQYF. As DNA, the CDR3 is TGTGCCAGCGGACGACAGGGTGACTACGAGCAGTACTTC.

This clone was picked up one time. V is TRBV7-9 and J is TRBJ1-3; D is unresolved. Germline V gene lookup returns CDR1 SEHNR and CDR2 FQNEAQ (reference sequence). This CDR3 has 14 amino acids. Trimming took 8 bases from V and 2 from J, leaving 13 bases between them. This chain's CDR3 is CASGQRQAGNTIYF. For the CDR3, the DNA is TGTGCCAGCGGTCAGCGGCAGGCTGGAAACACCATATATTTT.

The chain uses TRBV19 and TRBJ1-2; TRBD1 is a possible D gene (5 bases). CDR3 length: 13 residues. The V end was cut by 5 bases, the J end by 8 bases, with 15 bases between. Germline V gives CDR1 LNHDA, CDR2 SQIVND (reference sequence). CDR3: CASSVQGVYGYTF. CDR3 in DNA: TGTGCCAGTAGTGTCCAGGGAGTCTACGGCTACACCTTC.

V and J are TRBV5-6 and TRBJ1-4; D might be TRBD1 (5 bases). Germline V gene lookup returns CDR1 SGHDT and CDR2 YYEEEE. Trimming shortened V by 3 bases and J by 6 bases, and 12 bases separated the two germline ends. This CDR3 region has 14 residues. CDR3 sequence (DNA): TGTGCCAGCAGCTCAGGGTGGGCGGATGAAAAACTGTTTTTT. The encoded protein is CASSSGWADEKLFF.

The rearrangement links TRBV5-6 to TRBJ2-5, with 14 nucleotides matching TRBD2. The CDR3 is 18 amino acids. The ends lost 0 bases at V and 5 bases at J; junction bases unmatched: 9. Germline CDR1 reads SGHDT; CDR2 reads YYEEEE. CDR3: CASSLVGTSGRVAETQYF. The CDR3 DNA is TGTGCCAGCAGCTTGGTAGGGACTAGCGGGAGAGTCGCGGAGACCCAGTACTTC.

This sequence joins TRBV7-3 and TRBJ2-1; 7 nucleotides agree with TRBD2. V trimming: 5 bases; J trimming: 6 bases; junction bases outside the gene matches: 10. CDR1 SGHTA and CDR2 FQGTGA come from the germline V gene. The CDR3 covers 15 residues. The CDR3 region is CASSPSRGGLNEQFF. The CDR3 region has the DNA TGTGCCAGCAGCCCGTCACGGGGAGGGCTCAATGAGCAGTTCTTC.

The genes are TRBV6-4 and TRBJ2-3, with TRBD2 matching over 12 bases. The V gene end was trimmed by 0 bases and the J gene end by 4 bases; junction bases not matched to a gene: 2. The CDR3 length is 16 residues. Germline lookup yields CDR1 MRHNA and CDR2 SNTAGT. The CDR3 nucleotides are TGTGCCAGCAGTGACTCGGGACTAGCGGGCCCAGATACGCAGTATTTT. Protein sequence: CASSDSGLAGPDTQYF.

V and J are TRBV9 and TRBJ2-2, with 12 positions matching TRBD1. The V segment lost 4 bases and the J segment 7 bases; nucleotides outside the gene matches: 8. Per the germline V gene, CDR1 is SGDLS and CDR2 is YYNGEE. The CDR3 runs to 16 residues. The DNA for the CDR3 is TGTGCCAGCAGCACTGGGACAGGGGGCGATATCGGGGAGCTGTTTTTT. Its protein is CASSTGTGGDIGELFF.

CDR3 protein: CASPLSGCYTF. CDR3 DNA sequence: TGCGCCAGCCCGCTGTCAGGATGCTACACCTTC. The chain combines TRBV4-1 with TRBJ1-2; D gene uncertain. This CDR3 comprises 11 residues. V dropped 8 bases and J dropped 9 bases, with 13 bases sitting between them. Germline lookup yields CDR1 MGHRA and CDR2 YSYEKL.

This clone was detected only once. The J gene is TRBJ2-1, the V gene TRBV29-1, with a weak D call TRBD2 (7 bases). V was pared by 3 bases and J by 7 bases, with 22 bases between. The germline gives CDR1 SQVTM, CDR2 ANQGSEA. The CDR3 is made up of 16 amino acids. CDR3 loop: CSVERVGGPQRNEQFF. The CDR3 DNA sequence: TGCAGCGTTGAGAGGGTCGGGGGGCCCCAAAGAAATGAGCAGTTCTTC.

The genes are TRBV5-1 and TRBJ2-4; no definite D call. There are 16 residues in the CDR3. Germline CDR1 is SGHRS and CDR2 is YFSETQ. The V end lost 0 bases, the J end lost 0 bases, and 10 bases lay between the germline ends. CDR3 region: CASSLEAEIAKNIQYF. CDR3 nucleotides: TGCGCCAGCAGCTTGGAGGCAGAAATAGCCAAAAACATTCAGTACTTC.

The V and J genes are TRBV5-3 and TRBJ2-7, with no clear D. TRBV5-3 is recorded as an ORF, its role being uncertain. This CDR3 contains 12 residues. The ends were cut back, 0 bases at V and 4 bases at J, with 5 bases in the middle. CDR3 nucleotides: TGTGCCAGAAGCTTGGCCTATTACGAGCAGTACTTC. It codes for CARSLAYYEQYF.

The J gene is TRBJ1-2, the V gene TRBV7-9; D is ambiguous. V was pared by 2 bases and J by 8 bases, with 6 bases between. The germline V gene encodes CDR1 SEHNR and CDR2 FQNEAQ (reference sequence). The CDR3 extends over 11 amino acids. CDR3 DNA: TGTGCCAGCAGCTTACTCGGGGGCTACACCTTC. Encoded protein: CASSLLGGYTF. The full variable domain, with the rest looked up from reference TRBV7-9 and TRBJ1-2, is DTGVSQNPRHKITKRGQNVTFRCDPISEHNRLYWYRQTLGQGPEFLTYFQNEAQLEKSRLLSDRFSAERPKGSFSTLEIQRTEQGDSAMYLCASSLLGGYTFGSGTRLTVV.

V gene TRBV19 combines with J gene TRBJ1-2, with D possibly being TRBD1 (5 bases). Germline V CDR1 and CDR2: LNHDA, SQIVND (reference sequence). V lost 7 bases to trimming and J lost 7 bases, with 13 bases between them. This CDR3 has 12 amino acids. The CDR3 nucleotides read TGTGCCAGTATGGAGGGGTCCGGTGGCTACACCTTC. Protein product: CASMEGSGGYTF.

The gene calls are TRBV5-4 and TRBJ1-4; D might be TRBD1 (5 bases). V was cut by 3 bases and J by 5 bases, with 17 bases left in between. The CDR3 length is 16 residues. Germline CDR1 SGHNT, CDR2 YYREEE (reference sequence). CDR3 bases: TGTGCCAGCAGCTGGGGCTCCGGGACCAGGAATGAAAAACTGTTTTTT. Translating gives CASSWGSGTRNEKLFF. The whole variable domain, filled in from reference TRBV5-4 and TRBJ1-4, reads ETGVTQSPTHLIKTRGQQVTLRCSSQSGHNTVSWYQQALGQGPQFIFQYYREEENGRGNFPPRFSGLQFPNYSSELNVNALELDDSALYLCASSWGSGTRNEKLFFGSGTQLSVL.

The rearrangement uses TRBV7-2 and TRBJ1-3; D not certain. V lost 5 bases and J lost 5, with 13 bases in between. From germline, CDR1 is SGHTA and CDR2 FQGNSA. The CDR3 runs 14 residues. CDR3 sequence (DNA): TGTGCCAGCAGCCCCCTCCCAATAAGAAACACCATATATTTT. Residues: CASSPLPIRNTIYF.